Shown below are 26 T cell receptor beta chains from a single sample sequenced in a study of T cell responses to AZD1222 COVID-19 vaccine. Data came from immunoSEQ multiplex PCR; TCRdb stores just in-frame clones and leaves some out. This table has some 140,000 clones, 80% to 90% appearing once. Sequencing was performed on peripheral blood, taken on day 0 of MenACWY control vaccination. These receptors were collected from an adult in good health.

The chain employs TRBV5-1 and TRBJ1-5; no clear D gene. V was clipped by 3 bases and J by 0 bases, with 4 bases between them. Germline CDR1 and CDR2: SGHRS and YFSETQ. The CDR3 is 13 amino acids. CDR3 DNA: TGCGCCAGCAGCTGGGATAGCAATCAGCCCCAGCATTTT. Its translation is CASSWDSNQPQHF.

The genes are TRBV18 and TRBJ2-7; weak D call: TRBD1 (5 bases). Per germline, CDR1 KGHSH and CDR2 LQKENI. The CDR3 has 14 residues. Trimming stripped 2 bases from V and 0 bases from J, with 8 bases between. CDR3 in amino acids: CASSPGASSYEQYF. The CDR3 DNA is TGTGCCAGCTCACCAGGGGCGAGCTCCTACGAGCAGTACTTC.

J is TRBJ1-1 and V is TRBV11-3; a weak D match, TRBD1 (6 bases). There are 15 residues in the CDR3. The germline gives CDR1 SGHNT, CDR2 YENEEA. V was shortened by 2 bases and J by 4 bases, with 14 bases between the two germline ends. Here the CDR3 DNA reads TGTGCCAGCAGCTTATATCAGGGGCAGGCCACTGAAGCTTTCTTT. Amino acids: CASSLYQGQATEAFF.

In this sample, this clone turned up once. V gene TRBV4-1 combines with J gene TRBJ1-6; D gene ambiguous. The CDR3 extends over 16 amino acids. Germline CDR1 is MGHRA and CDR2 is YSYEKL. V lost 1 base, J lost 10 bases, and 17 bases lay in between. CDR3 sequence: CASSQGGPLVRSPLHF. The CDR3 coding sequence is TGCGCCAGCAGCCAAGGTGGGCCGCTTGTACGGTCACCCCTCCACTTT.

CDR3 nucleotides: TGTGCCAGCAGTTACCGTAATACAGGGGCACGTGCAGGACAGAGAGAGACCCAGTACTTC. Its translation: CASSYRNTGARAGQRETQYF. The chain combines TRBV6-2 or TRBV6-3 with TRBJ2-5, with TRBD1 identical over 7 bases. Germline V lookup: CDR1 MNHEY, CDR2 SVGEGT. Losses at the gene ends were 2 bases for V and 4 bases for J; bases not matched to a gene: 22. The CDR3 consists of 20 residues.

This clone was seen many times. The gene calls are TRBV7-2 and TRBJ1-5; D is unresolved. V was pared by 0 bases and J by 7 bases, with 13 bases between. The germline V gene has CDR1 SGHTA and CDR2 FQGNSA. This CDR3 has 15 residues. The CDR3 reads CASSLAAGREQPQHF. The CDR3 DNA follows: TGTGCCAGCAGCTTAGCGGCAGGAAGGGAGCAGCCCCAGCATTTT.

CDR3: CASSLDGVWTSRDEQYF. The CDR3 nucleotides read TGTGCCAGCAGCTTAGATGGTGTTTGGACTAGCAGAGACGAGCAGTACTTC. The chain recombines TRBV11-2 with TRBJ2-7; 8 bases are a match to TRBD2. J gave up 5 bases and V 0 bases, and 12 bases lay outside the gene matches. CDR3 length: 17 residues. Germline-derived CDR1 and CDR2 are SGHAT and FQNNGV.

In nucleotides, the CDR3 is TGCAGCGTTGTAGGGAATTCCTACGAGCAGTACTTC. It encodes CSVVGNSYEQYF. This chain joins TRBV29-1 and TRBJ2-7; no clear D. Germline CDR1 and CDR2: SQVTM and ANQGSEA. Trimming shortened V by 4 bases and J by 1 base, and 8 bases separated the two germline ends. The CDR3 totals 12 residues.

The chain is built from TRBV5-1 and TRBJ1-4; TRBD1 is a possible D gene (5 bases). CDR1 SGHRS and CDR2 YFSETQ come from the germline V gene. Deletions cut 4 bases from V and 5 bases from J, with 15 bases between. The CDR3 is made up of 15 amino acids. The CDR3 bases are TGCGCCAGCAGCACCGGGGCCGGGCGAAATGAAAAACTGTTTTTT. Its protein product is CASSTGAGRNEKLFF.

The rearrangement links TRBV7-6 to TRBJ2-3; the match to TRBD2 covers 8 bases. Trimming removed 5 bases from V and 0 bases from J; junction bases left unmatched: 16. Germline V gene lookup returns CDR1 SGHVS and CDR2 FNYEAQ. This CDR3 spans 19 amino acids. The CDR3 here is CASSRGGDDWRASTDTQYF. The CDR3 nucleotides read TGTGCCAGCAGCCGGGGGGGGGATGACTGGCGCGCTAGCACAGATACGCAGTATTTT.

V usage is TRBV29-1 and J usage is TRBJ2-7, with D perhaps matching TRBD1 (5 bases). This CDR3 is 14 amino acids long. Trimming shortened V by 5 bases and J by 2 bases, and 16 bases separated the two germline ends. Germline V CDR1 and CDR2: SQVTM, ANQGSEA. In nucleotides, the CDR3 is TGCAGCGTTCTCCCAACAGGACACCCCTACGAGCAGTACTTC. This translates into CSVLPTGHPYEQYF.

The V and J genes are TRBV5-1 and TRBJ2-3, with 7 positions matching TRBD2. V was pared by 1 base and J by 0 bases, with 11 bases of the junction left unmatched. This CDR3 contains 18 residues. CDR1 SGHRS and CDR2 YFSETQ come from the germline V gene. This CDR3 reads CASSLQGEGRYSTDTQYF. The CDR3 region has the DNA TGCGCCAGCAGCTTGCAAGGGGAGGGGAGGTACAGCACAGATACGCAGTATTTT.

The chain employs TRBV5-1 and TRBJ2-7; 8 positions agree with TRBD2. Trimming took 7 bases from V and 5 from J; bases not matched to a gene: 11. Germline V gives CDR1 SGHRS, CDR2 YFSETQ. This CDR3 comprises 14 residues. The CDR3 region has the DNA TGCGCCAGCGAGTCTAGCGGGTTGAGGGACGAGCAGTACGTC. This translates into CASESSGLRDEQYV.

In this sample, this clone turned up once. V and J are TRBV18 and TRBJ2-7; TRBD2 might be the D (6 bases). Looked up from germline, CDR1 is KGHSH and CDR2 is LQKENI. CDR3 length equals 14 residues. V was shortened by 5 bases and J by 6 bases, with 17 bases between the two germline ends. CDR3 DNA: TGTGCCAGCTCAGGAGGGACCACTTTTTTCGAGCAGTACTTC. This codes for CASSGGTTFFEQYF.

This sequence joins TRBV24-1 and TRBJ2-2, with TRBD1 as a possible D gene (6 bases). Germline CDR1 reads KGHDR; CDR2 reads SFDVKD. The CDR3 is 15 amino acids. With 7 bases removed from V and 1 base from J, the gap between germline ends came to 12 bases. Here the CDR3 DNA reads TGTGCCACCAGGGGAATGACAGGGAACACCGGGGAGCTGTTTTTT. Translating gives CATRGMTGNTGELFF.

The chain has TRBV6-2 or TRBV6-3 and TRBJ2-7, with D tentatively TRBD2 (6 bases). V lost 2 bases and J 7 bases, leaving 12 bases between the germline ends. In germline, CDR1 is MNHEY, CDR2 SVGEGT. This CDR3 is built from 13 residues. The CDR3 DNA reads TGTGCCAGCAGTTACGTCCTAGCGCGGGAGCAGTACTTC. Its protein is CASSYVLAREQYF.

V gene TRBV7-2 combines with J gene TRBJ2-3; D not resolved. The CDR3 is 13 amino acids. Trimming shortened V by 8 bases and J by 4 bases, and 13 bases separated the two germline ends. The germline CDR1 and CDR2 sequences are SGHTA and FQGNSA. This CDR3 is CASGAGGPDTQYF. In nucleotides, the CDR3 is TGTGCCAGCGGAGCCGGTGGTCCAGATACGCAGTATTTT.

This sequence joins TRBV9 and TRBJ1-5; the D gene is possibly TRBD1 (5 bases). Germline values: CDR1 SGDLS, CDR2 YYNGEE. The CDR3 totals 15 residues. V was cut by 1 base and J by 4 bases, with 12 bases left in between. The CDR3 protein is CASSVSGGANQPQHF. DNA of the CDR3: TGTGCCAGCAGCGTAAGCGGAGGGGCAAATCAGCCCCAGCATTTT.

The chain joins TRBV15 to TRBJ1-2; no reliable D call. V lost 3 bases, J lost 6 bases, and 11 bases lay in between. Germline V gene lookup returns CDR1 LNHNV and CDR2 YYDKDF (reference sequence). The CDR3 is 13 residues long. This CDR3 is CATSRTDTDGYTF. The CDR3 coding sequence is TGTGCCACCAGCAGGACCGACACCGATGGCTACACCTTC.

The V and J genes are TRBV9 and TRBJ1-2; TRBD1 matches 7 bases. This CDR3 contains 14 residues. Looked up from germline, CDR1 is SGDLS and CDR2 is YYNGEE. J was trimmed by 8 bases and V by 5 bases; bases with no gene match: 12. The CDR3 spells CASSDRVRSEGYTF. The DNA for the CDR3 is TGTGCCAGCAGTGACAGGGTAAGGTCAGAAGGCTACACCTTC.

The CDR3 DNA follows: TGTGCCAGCAGTCCACGACTTCTCCTAGCTAACTATGGCTACACCTTC. Translation: CASSPRLLLANYGYTF. The rearrangement joins TRBV28 to TRBJ1-2; D is ambiguous. In germline, CDR1 is MDHEN, CDR2 SYDVKM. Trimming cost V 5 bases and J 0 bases, with 16 bases left between them. This CDR3 is built from 16 residues.

The rearrangement joins TRBV11-3 to TRBJ2-1; D unresolved. Deletions cut 5 bases from V and 1 base from J, with 9 bases between. Germline CDR1 reads SGHNT; CDR2 reads YENEEA. The CDR3 has 14 amino acids. CDR3 residues: CASSQPSSYNEQFF. In DNA, the CDR3 is TGTGCCAGCAGCCAGCCAAGTTCCTACAATGAGCAGTTCTTC.

This clone came up once. The gene calls are TRBV28 and TRBJ2-1; TRBD1 is a possible D gene (6 bases). The germline V gene encodes CDR1 MDHEN and CDR2 SYDVKM. Trimming took 10 bases from V and 5 from J, leaving 18 bases between them. The CDR3 loop spans 14 amino acids. Here the CDR3 reads CATGPYREHNEQFF. The CDR3 DNA reads TGTGCCACGGGACCATACAGGGAACACAATGAGCAGTTCTTC.

CDR3 residues: CASSQGWGQGHQPQHF. The CDR3 coding sequence is TGCGCCAGCAGCCAAGGGTGGGGACAGGGACATCAGCCCCAGCATTTT. The genes are TRBV4-1 and TRBJ1-5, with TRBD1 matching over 9 bases. The CDR3 extends over 16 amino acids. V lost 1 base, J lost 5 bases, and 6 bases stayed unmatched. Germline V gene lookup returns CDR1 MGHRA and CDR2 YSYEKL.

This chain connects TRBV6-5 to TRBJ2-2; unclear D gene. From germline, CDR1 is MNHEY and CDR2 SVGAGI. The CDR3 totals 16 residues. V was cut by 0 bases and J by 2 bases, with 10 bases left in between. The CDR3 nucleotides read TGTGCCAGCAGTTACTCGAGGAGAACTAACACCGGGGAGCTGTTTTTT. Protein: CASSYSRRTNTGELFF.

The chain employs TRBV29-1 and TRBJ1-2, with no clear D. In germline, CDR1 is SQVTM, CDR2 ANQGSEA. This CDR3 has 10 amino acids. V lost 3 bases and J 6 bases, leaving 5 bases between the germline ends. The CDR3 spells CSVDSDGYTF. CDR3 nucleotide sequence: TGCAGCGTTGATTCAGATGGCTACACCTTC. Based on the CDR3 plus reference TRBV29-1 and TRBJ1-2, the full variable domain is SAVISQKPSRDICQRGTSLTIQCQVDSQVTMMFWYRQQPGQSLTLIATANQGSEATYESGFVIDKFPISRPNLTFSTLTVSNMSPEDSSIYLCSVDSDGYTFGSGTRLTVV.